This passage covers 13 T cell receptor beta chains from one sample sequenced in a study of blood T cell repertoires in COVID-19. Sequencing used immunoSEQ multiplex PCR; TCRdb keeps in-frame clones, though not all of them. The table includes around 60,000 clones, roughly nine tenths detected once. Sequenced: peripheral blood. The receptors here all came from a man aged 55 to 70 with acute or convalescent COVID-19.

This clone was picked up one time. CDR3: CASSSRRTAESYEQYF. The CDR3 DNA sequence: TGTGCCAGCTCATCTCGAAGGACAGCAGAGTCCTACGAGCAGTACTTC. The V call is TRBV18, the J call TRBJ2-7; possibly TRBD1 for D (6 bases). The CDR3 extends over 16 amino acids. Germline-derived CDR1 and CDR2 are KGHSH and LQKENI. Trimming removed 5 bases from V and 1 base from J, with 18 bases in between.

The rearrangement uses TRBV3-1 (or the pseudogene TRBV3-2) and TRBJ2-3; D remains unclear. V was clipped by 4 bases and J by 3 bases, with 8 bases between them. The CDR3 loop spans 13 amino acids. The germline V gene encodes CDR1 LGHDT and CDR2 YNNKEL (reference sequence). In nucleotides, the CDR3 is TGTGCCAGCAGCCTAGCTGGTACAGATACGCAGTATTTT. Protein sequence: CASSLAGTDTQYF.

The V call is TRBV28, the J call TRBJ1-2; possibly TRBD1 for D (6 bases). Trimming left V 10 bases short and J 5 bases short, with 20 bases between. Germline CDR1 is MDHEN and CDR2 is SYDVKM. The CDR3 has 14 residues. CDR3 coding DNA: TGTGCCATTGTCCCGGCAGGGGTTCCTTATGGCTACACCTTC. Its protein is CAIVPAGVPYGYTF.

The chain recombines TRBV19 with TRBJ2-1, with a possible D match to TRBD1 (5 bases). The CDR3 is made up of 16 amino acids. V was clipped by 4 bases and J by 2 bases, with 15 bases between them. In germline, CDR1 is LNHDA, CDR2 SQIVND (reference sequence). Here the CDR3 DNA reads TGTGCCAGTAGTACCCCCCCCAGGGTAGCCTACAATGAGCAGTTCTTC. Translating gives CASSTPPRVAYNEQFF. Full variable domain (remainder filled in from reference TRBV19 and TRBJ2-1): DGGITQSPKYLFRKEGQNVTLSCEQNLNHDAMYWYRQDPGQGLRLIYYSQIVNDFQKGDIAEGYSVSREKKESFPLTVTSAQKNPTAFYLCASSTPPRVAYNEQFFGPGTRLTVL.

The chain uses TRBV3-1 (or the pseudogene TRBV3-2) and TRBJ2-5; 7 bases are a match to TRBD1. Germline CDR1 is LGHDT and CDR2 is YNNKEL (reference sequence). J gave up 5 bases and V 4 bases, and 4 bases lay outside the gene matches. This CDR3 spans 13 amino acids. The CDR3 sequence is CASSRQGGETQYF. The DNA for the CDR3 is TGTGCCAGCAGCCGACAGGGCGGGGAGACCCAGTACTTC.

The genes are TRBV12-5 and TRBJ1-4; TRBD1 aligns across 8 bases. The CDR3 length is 19 residues. The trim removed 0 bases at V and 0 bases at J, leaving 9 bases unmatched. The germline gives CDR1 LGHNT, CDR2 FRNRAP. CDR3 amino acids: CASGLVGAGQGATNEKLFF. CDR3 nucleotide sequence: TGTGCTAGTGGTTTGGTAGGCGCCGGACAGGGTGCAACTAATGAAAAACTGTTTTTT.

The chain recombines TRBV29-1 with TRBJ1-1; D is perhaps TRBD1 (5 bases). This CDR3 spans 12 amino acids. Germline V lookup: CDR1 SQVTM, CDR2 ANQGSEA. Trimming stripped 7 bases from V and 5 bases from J, with 14 bases between. CDR3 coding DNA: TGCAGCGCACGGAGGGAGGGGACTGAAGCTTTCTTT. The encoded protein is CSARREGTEAFF.

The CDR3: CSASNQGANQPQHF. CDR3 nucleotides: TGCAGTGCTAGTAACCAGGGGGCGAATCAGCCCCAGCATTTT. The chain employs TRBV20-1 and TRBJ1-5; TRBD1 matches at 8 bases. Trimming cost V 3 bases and J 4 bases; bases outside gene matches: 5. The CDR3 covers 14 residues. Germline V gives CDR1 DFQATT, CDR2 SNEGSKA (reference sequence).

V is TRBV11-2 and J is TRBJ2-7; D possibly corresponds to TRBD2 (6 bases). The CDR3 totals 12 residues. CDR1 SGHAT and CDR2 FQNNGV come from the germline V gene. Trimming took 2 bases from V and 7 from J, leaving 9 bases between them. DNA for the CDR3: TGTGCCAGCAGCTTACTAGCGAGGGAGCAGTACTTC. This codes for CASSLLAREQYF.

This clone is a singleton in its sample. The chain has TRBV27 and TRBJ2-3; 10 bases map to TRBD2. The V and J ends lost 1 base and 1 base, in that order; junction bases with no gene match: 11. CDR3 length: 19 amino acids. Germline CDR1 and CDR2: MNHEY and SMNVEV (reference sequence). CDR3 loop: CASSLYGLAGEPRTDTQYF. The CDR3 DNA reads TGTGCCAGCAGTTTATACGGGCTAGCGGGGGAACCCCGCACAGATACGCAGTATTTT.

The chain joins TRBV27 to TRBJ2-7; 7 bases are a match to TRBD1. J gave up 2 bases and V 6 bases, and 10 bases lay outside the gene matches. Germline values: CDR1 MNHEY, CDR2 SMNVEV (reference sequence). This CDR3 contains 15 residues. As DNA, the CDR3 is TGTGCCAGCAGACCCCGACAGGGAGTCCCCTACGAGCAGTACTTC. Amino acid sequence: CASRPRQGVPYEQYF.

The genes are TRBV2 and TRBJ2-7; a weak D match, TRBD1 (6 bases). Germline CDR1 SNHLY, CDR2 FYNNEI. The V and J ends lost 11 bases and 1 base respectively, with 18 bases between them. This CDR3 is 14 amino acids long. DNA for the CDR3: TGTGCCGGAAGCCAGCAGGGGCAATCCTACGAGCAGTACTTC. This sequence encodes CAGSQQGQSYEQYF.

The chain links TRBV30 to TRBJ1-4, with a tentative D call TRBD1 (5 bases). CDR3 length: 14 residues. Trimming cost V 0 bases and J 8 bases, with 13 bases left between them. The V gene's germline CDR1 is GTSNPN and CDR2 SVGIG (reference sequence). The CDR3 DNA reads TGTGCCTGGAGTGTAGGGATCCGGGGGGAAAAACTGTTTTTT. It is translated as CAWSVGIRGEKLFF.